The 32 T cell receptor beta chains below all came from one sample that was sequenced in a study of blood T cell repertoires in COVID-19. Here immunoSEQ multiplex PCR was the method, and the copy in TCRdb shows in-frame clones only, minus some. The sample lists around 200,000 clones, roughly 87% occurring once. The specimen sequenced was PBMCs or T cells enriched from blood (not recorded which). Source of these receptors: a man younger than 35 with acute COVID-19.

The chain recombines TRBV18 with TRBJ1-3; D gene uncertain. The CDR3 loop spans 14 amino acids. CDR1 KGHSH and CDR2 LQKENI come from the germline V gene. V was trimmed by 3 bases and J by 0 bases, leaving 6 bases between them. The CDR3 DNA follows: TGTGCCAGCTCACCTCAGGACTCTGGAAACACCATATATTTT. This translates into CASSPQDSGNTIYF. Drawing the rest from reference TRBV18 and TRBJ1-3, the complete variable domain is NAGVMQNPRHLVRRRGQEARLRCSPMKGHSHVYWYRQLPEEGLKFMVYLQKENIIDESGMPKERFSAEFPKEGPSILRIQQVVRGDSAAYFCASSPQDSGNTIYFGEGSWLTVV.

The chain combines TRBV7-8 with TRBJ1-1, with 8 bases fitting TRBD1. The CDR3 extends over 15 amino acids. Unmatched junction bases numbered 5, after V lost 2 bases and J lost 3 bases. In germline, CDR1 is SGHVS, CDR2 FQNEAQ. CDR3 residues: CASSLYDRGDTEAFF. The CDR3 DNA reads TGTGCCAGCAGCTTATACGACAGGGGAGACACTGAAGCTTTCTTT.

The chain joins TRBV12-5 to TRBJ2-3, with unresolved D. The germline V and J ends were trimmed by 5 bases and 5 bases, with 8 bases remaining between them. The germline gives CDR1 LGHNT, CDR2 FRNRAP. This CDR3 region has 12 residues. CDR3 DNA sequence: TGTGCTAGTGGTCCATCAGTAGATACGCAGTATTTT. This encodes CASGPSVDTQYF.

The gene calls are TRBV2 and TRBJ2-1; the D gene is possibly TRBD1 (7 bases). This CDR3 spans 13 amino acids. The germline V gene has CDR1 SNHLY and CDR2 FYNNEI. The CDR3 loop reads CAEGAGGLNEQFF. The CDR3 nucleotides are TGTGCGGAGGGGGCAGGCGGACTCAATGAGCAGTTCTTC.

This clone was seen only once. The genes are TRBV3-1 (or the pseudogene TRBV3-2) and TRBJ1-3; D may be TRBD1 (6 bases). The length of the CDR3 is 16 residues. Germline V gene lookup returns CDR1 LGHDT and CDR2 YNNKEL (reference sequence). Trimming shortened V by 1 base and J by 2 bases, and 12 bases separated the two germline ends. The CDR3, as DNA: TGTGCCAGCAGCCAAGGGATGACAGGAACTGGAAACACCATATATTTT. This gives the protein CASSQGMTGTGNTIYF.

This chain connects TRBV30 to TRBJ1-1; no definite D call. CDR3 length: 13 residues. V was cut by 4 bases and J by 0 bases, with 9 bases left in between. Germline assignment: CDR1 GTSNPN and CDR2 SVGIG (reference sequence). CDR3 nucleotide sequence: TGTGCCTGGACGACAAAGATGAACACTGAAGCTTTCTTT. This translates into CAWTTKMNTEAFF.

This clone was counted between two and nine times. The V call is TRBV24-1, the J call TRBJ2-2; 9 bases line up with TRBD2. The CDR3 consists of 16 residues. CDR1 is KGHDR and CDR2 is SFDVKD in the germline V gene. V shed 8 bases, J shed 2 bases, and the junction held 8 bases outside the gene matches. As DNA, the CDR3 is TGTGCCACCAAACGCGGGAGGGCCGGTAACACCGGGGAGCTGTTTTTT. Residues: CATKRGRAGNTGELFF.

CDR3 loop: CASSQDGPGQTNEKLFF. Written as DNA, the CDR3 is TGCGCCAGCAGCCAAGATGGTCCGGGACAGACTAATGAAAAACTGTTTTTT. The chain links TRBV4-3 to TRBJ1-4; 7 bases align to TRBD1. This CDR3 contains 17 residues. V shed 0 bases and J 2 bases; nucleotides not matched to a gene: 6. Germline V gives CDR1 LGHNA, CDR2 YSLEER.

For the CDR3, the DNA is TGTGCCAGCAGCCAAGACAGAACCGGGGAGCTGTTTTTT. It yields the protein CASSQDRTGELFF. The chain has TRBV12-3 or TRBV12-4 and TRBJ2-2; D might be TRBD1 (5 bases). The CDR3 is 13 residues long. Trimming left V 6 bases short and J 5 bases short, with 10 bases between.

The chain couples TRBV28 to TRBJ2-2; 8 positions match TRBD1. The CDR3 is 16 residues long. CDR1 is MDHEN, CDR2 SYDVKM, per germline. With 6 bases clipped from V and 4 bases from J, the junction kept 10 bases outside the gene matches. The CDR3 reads CASSWGTGGGTGELFF. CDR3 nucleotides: TGTGCCAGCAGCTGGGGAACAGGGGGAGGCACCGGGGAGCTGTTTTTT.

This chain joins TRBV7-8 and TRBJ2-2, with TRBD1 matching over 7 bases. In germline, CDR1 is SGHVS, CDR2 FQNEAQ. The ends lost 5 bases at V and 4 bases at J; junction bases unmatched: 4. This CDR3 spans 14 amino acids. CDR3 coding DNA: TGTGCCAGCAGCACAGACAGGGTCACCGGGGAGCTGTTTTTT. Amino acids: CASSTDRVTGELFF.

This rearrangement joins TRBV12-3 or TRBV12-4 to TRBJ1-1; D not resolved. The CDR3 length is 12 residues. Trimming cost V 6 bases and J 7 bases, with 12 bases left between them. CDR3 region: CASSLQAIEAFF. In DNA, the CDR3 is TGTGCCAGCAGCCTTCAGGCTATTGAAGCTTTCTTT.

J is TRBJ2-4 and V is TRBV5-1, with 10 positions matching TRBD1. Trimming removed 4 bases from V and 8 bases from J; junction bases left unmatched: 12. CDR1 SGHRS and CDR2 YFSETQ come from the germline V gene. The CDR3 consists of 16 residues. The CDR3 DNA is TGCGCCAGCAGCACGGACCCGACAGGGGGCTTGGACATTCAGTACTTC. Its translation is CASSTDPTGGLDIQYF.

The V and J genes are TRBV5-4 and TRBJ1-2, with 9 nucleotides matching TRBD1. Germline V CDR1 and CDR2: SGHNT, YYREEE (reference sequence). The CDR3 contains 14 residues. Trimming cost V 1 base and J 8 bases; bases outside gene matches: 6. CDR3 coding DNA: TGTGCCAGCAGCTTGCAGACAGGGGGTCGGGGCTACACCTTC. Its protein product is CASSLQTGGRGYTF.

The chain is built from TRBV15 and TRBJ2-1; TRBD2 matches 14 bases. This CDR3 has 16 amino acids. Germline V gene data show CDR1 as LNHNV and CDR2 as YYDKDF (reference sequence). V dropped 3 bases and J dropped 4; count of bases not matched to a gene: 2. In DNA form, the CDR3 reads TGTGCCACCAGCAGGGGGACTAGCGGGGGTTACAATGAGCAGTTCTTC. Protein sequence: CATSRGTSGGYNEQFF.

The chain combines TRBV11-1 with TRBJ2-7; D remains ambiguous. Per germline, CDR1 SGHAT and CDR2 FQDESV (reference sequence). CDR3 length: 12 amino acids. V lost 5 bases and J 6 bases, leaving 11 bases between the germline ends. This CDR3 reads CASSGTSGEQYF. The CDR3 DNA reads TGTGCCAGCAGCGGAACCTCAGGCGAGCAGTACTTC.

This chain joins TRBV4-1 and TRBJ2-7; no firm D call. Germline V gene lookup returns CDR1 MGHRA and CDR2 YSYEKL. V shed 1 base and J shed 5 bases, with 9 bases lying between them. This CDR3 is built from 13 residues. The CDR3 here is CASSQAQTDEQYF. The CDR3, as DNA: TGCGCCAGCAGCCAAGCACAAACCGACGAGCAGTACTTC.

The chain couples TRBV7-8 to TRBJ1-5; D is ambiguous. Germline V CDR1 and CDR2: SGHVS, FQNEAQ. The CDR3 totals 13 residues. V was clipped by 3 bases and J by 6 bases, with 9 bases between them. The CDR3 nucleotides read TGTGCCAGCAGCTTGAGGGAGGGTCAGCCCCAGCATTTT. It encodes CASSLREGQPQHF.

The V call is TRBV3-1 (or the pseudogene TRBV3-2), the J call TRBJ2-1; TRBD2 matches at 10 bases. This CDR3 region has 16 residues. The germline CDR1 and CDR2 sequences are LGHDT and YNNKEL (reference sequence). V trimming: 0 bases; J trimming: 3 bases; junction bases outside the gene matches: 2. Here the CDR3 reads CASSQDLAGDYNEQFF. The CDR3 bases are TGTGCCAGCAGCCAAGATCTAGCGGGAGACTACAATGAGCAGTTCTTC.

The CDR3 loop reads CASSPSIKSGLYNEQFF. The CDR3 bases are TGTGCCAGCAGTCCTTCTATTAAGAGCGGGTTGTACAATGAGCAGTTCTTC. The chain uses TRBV7-9 and TRBJ2-1; perhaps TRBD2 as D (6 bases). The germline gives CDR1 SEHNR, CDR2 FQNEAQ (reference sequence). Trimming removed 6 bases from V and 4 bases from J, with 22 bases in between. The CDR3 has 17 amino acids.

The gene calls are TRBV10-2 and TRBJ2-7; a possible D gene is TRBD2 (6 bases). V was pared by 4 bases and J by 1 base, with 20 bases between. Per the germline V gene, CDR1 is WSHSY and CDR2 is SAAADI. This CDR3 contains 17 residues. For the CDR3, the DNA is TGCGCCAGCAGTGGCGCTCGGTTCGGGGGATTTTCCTACGAGCAGTACTTC. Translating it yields CASSGARFGGFSYEQYF.

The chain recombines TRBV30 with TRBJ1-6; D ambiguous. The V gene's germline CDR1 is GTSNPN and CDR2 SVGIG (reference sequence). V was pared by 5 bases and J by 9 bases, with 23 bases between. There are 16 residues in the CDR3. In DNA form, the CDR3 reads TGTGCCTGGCTCAAAGATTCGTCCGTTAGCGGTTCACCCCTCCACTTT. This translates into CAWLKDSSVSGSPLHF.

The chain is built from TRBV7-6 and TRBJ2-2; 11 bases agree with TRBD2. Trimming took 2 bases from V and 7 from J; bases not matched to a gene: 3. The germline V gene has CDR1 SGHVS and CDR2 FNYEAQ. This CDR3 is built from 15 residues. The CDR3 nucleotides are TGTGCCAGCAGCTTAATTACTAGCGGGAGCGGGGAGCTGTTTTTT. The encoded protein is CASSLITSGSGELFF. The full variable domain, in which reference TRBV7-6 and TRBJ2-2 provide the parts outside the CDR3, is GAGVSQSPRYKVTKRGQDVALRCDPISGHVSLYWYRQALGQGPEFLTYFNYEAQQDKSGLPNDRFSAERPEGSISTLTIQRTEQRDSAMYRCASSLITSGSGELFFGEGSRLTVL.

As DNA, the CDR3 is TGTGCCAGTAGTATAGAGGAGGGACGAAGCAAGGAGCAGTACTTC. Protein product: CASSIEEGRSKEQYF. V is TRBV19 and J is TRBJ2-7; maybe TRBD2 (6 bases). The CDR3 consists of 15 residues. Germline V gene sequence: CDR1 LNHDA, CDR2 SQIVND (reference sequence). Trimming shortened V by 0 bases and J by 7 bases, and 16 bases separated the two germline ends.

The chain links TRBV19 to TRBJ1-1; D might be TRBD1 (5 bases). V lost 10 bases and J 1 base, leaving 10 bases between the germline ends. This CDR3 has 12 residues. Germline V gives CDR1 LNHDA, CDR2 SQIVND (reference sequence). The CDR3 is CATSQGNTEAFF. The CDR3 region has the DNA TGTGCCACCTCTCAGGGGAACACTGAAGCTTTCTTT.

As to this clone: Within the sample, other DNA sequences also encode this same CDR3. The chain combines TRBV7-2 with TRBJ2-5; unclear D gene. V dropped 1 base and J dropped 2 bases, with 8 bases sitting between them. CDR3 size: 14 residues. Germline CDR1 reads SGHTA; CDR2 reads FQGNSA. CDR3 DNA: TGTGCCAGCAGCTTAGGAGGAGTGCAAGAGACCCAGTACTTC. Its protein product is CASSLGGVQETQYF.

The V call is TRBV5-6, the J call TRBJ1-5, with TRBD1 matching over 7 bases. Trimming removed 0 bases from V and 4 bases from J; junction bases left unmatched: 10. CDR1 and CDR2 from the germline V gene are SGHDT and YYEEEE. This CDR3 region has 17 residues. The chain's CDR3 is CASSLALIFRGNQPQHF. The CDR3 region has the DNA TGTGCCAGCAGCTTGGCCCTTATCTTCAGGGGGAATCAGCCCCAGCATTTT.

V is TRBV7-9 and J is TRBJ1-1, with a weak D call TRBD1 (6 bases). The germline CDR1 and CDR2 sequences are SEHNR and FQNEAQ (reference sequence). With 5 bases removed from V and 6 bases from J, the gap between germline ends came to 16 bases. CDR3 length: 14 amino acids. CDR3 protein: CASSRGQRVAEAFF. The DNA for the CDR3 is TGTGCCAGCAGCCGAGGACAGAGAGTCGCTGAAGCTTTCTTT.

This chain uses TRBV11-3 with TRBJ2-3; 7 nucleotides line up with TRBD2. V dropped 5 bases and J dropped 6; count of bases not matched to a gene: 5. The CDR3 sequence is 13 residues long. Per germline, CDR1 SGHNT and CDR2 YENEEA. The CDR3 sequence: CASSPISGDTQYF. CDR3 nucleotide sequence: TGTGCCAGCAGCCCCATTAGCGGGGATACGCAGTATTTT.

The CDR3 loop reads CASIIETQYF. Here the CDR3 DNA reads TGTGCCAGCATTATAGAGACCCAGTACTTC. V usage is TRBV21-1 and J usage is TRBJ2-5; the D call in the table, TRBD2, was not verified against the DNA. TRBV21-1 counts as a pseudogene. CDR3 length: 10 amino acids.

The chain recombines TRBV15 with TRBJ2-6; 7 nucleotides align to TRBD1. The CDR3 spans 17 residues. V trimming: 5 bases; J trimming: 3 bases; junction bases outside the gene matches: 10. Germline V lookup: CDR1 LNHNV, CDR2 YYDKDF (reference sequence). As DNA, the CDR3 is TGTGCCACCAGCCGGGACAGACCTCTCAGTGGGGCCAACGTCCTGACTTTC. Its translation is CATSRDRPLSGANVLTF.

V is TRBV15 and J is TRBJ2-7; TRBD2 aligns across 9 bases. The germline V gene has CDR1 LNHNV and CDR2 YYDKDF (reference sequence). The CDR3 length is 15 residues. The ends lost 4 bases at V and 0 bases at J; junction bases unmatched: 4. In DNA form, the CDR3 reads TGTGCCACCAGCATAGGTAGCGGGAGCTCCTACGAGCAGTACTTC. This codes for CATSIGSGSSYEQYF.